Listed here are 14 T cell receptor beta chains from one sample, sequenced in a study of cytomegalovirus exposure and HLA in healthy donors. Primers included in the PCR were 60 Vbeta and 13 Jbeta primers. The protocol was immunoSEQ multiplex PCR, while the TCRdb copy is restricted to in-frame clones and leaves out a portion. Of 150,000 to 250,000 clones in the sample, approximately 85% were seen once. Material: PBMCs. The receptors stem from a woman between 50 and 59 years old in good health and CMV-seropositive.

The chain links TRBV12-1 to TRBJ1-5. TRBV12-1 is tagged as a pseudogene. The CDR3 runs to 12 residues. The CDR3 region has the DNA TGTGCCAGCAGCTTACTACATCAGCCCCAGCATTTT. The encoded protein is CASSLLHQPQHF.

The rearrangement joins TRBV6-5 to TRBJ1-6; 10 bases line up with TRBD1. The junction had 3 bases not matched to a gene; V was cut back by 2 bases and J by 8 bases. This CDR3 has 15 residues. Germline V gene sequence: CDR1 MNHEY, CDR2 SVGAGI. The chain's CDR3 is CASSYAGQGYSPLHF. CDR3 nucleotide sequence: TGTGCCAGCAGTTACGCGGGACAGGGGTATTCACCCCTCCACTTT.

J is TRBJ1-4 and V is TRBV14, with a possible D match to TRBD1 (5 bases). The V and J ends lost 5 bases and 5 bases respectively, with 12 bases between them. The CDR3 is made up of 14 amino acids. CDR1 and CDR2 (germline): SGHDN, FVKESK. The CDR3 spells CASSFPGWNEKLFF. DNA for the CDR3: TGTGCCAGCAGCTTTCCAGGGTGGAATGAAAAACTGTTTTTT.

V is TRBV6-6 and J is TRBJ2-1; 9 nucleotides align to TRBD2. V lost 0 bases, J lost 6 bases, and 6 bases stayed unmatched. CDR1 and CDR2 from the germline V gene are MNHNY and SVGAGI (reference sequence). This CDR3 is 16 amino acids long. As DNA, the CDR3 is TGTGCCAGCAGTTACTCCGTGGCGGGGGGGCCCAATGAGCAGTTCTTC. It translates to CASSYSVAGGPNEQFF.

The rearrangement links TRBV11-2 to TRBJ2-7; TRBD2 agrees at 12 bases. V lost 6 bases, J lost 3 bases, and 3 bases stayed unmatched. The CDR3 is 14 amino acids. CDR1 and CDR2 from the germline V gene are SGHAT and FQNNGV. The CDR3 region has the DNA TGTGCCAGCAGGCTAGCGGGGGGGTTCTACGAGCAGTACTTC. Its translation is CASRLAGGFYEQYF.

The V and J genes are TRBV6-5 and TRBJ1-1; D call uncertain. The CDR3 totals 13 residues. Trimming left V 2 bases short and J 5 bases short, with 9 bases between. Per germline, CDR1 MNHEY and CDR2 SVGAGI. The CDR3 loop reads CASSYGADTEAFF. For the CDR3, the DNA is TGTGCCAGCAGTTACGGCGCGGATACTGAAGCTTTCTTT.

J is TRBJ1-2 and V is TRBV19, with D possibly matching TRBD1 (6 bases). The germline gives CDR1 LNHDA, CDR2 SQIVND (reference sequence). V was pared by 3 bases and J by 1 base, with 12 bases between. This CDR3 is built from 15 residues. CDR3 loop: CASSIGTKNNYGYTF. The CDR3 DNA sequence: TGTGCCAGTAGTATCGGGACAAAGAATAACTATGGCTACACCTTC.

This clone appeared a few times. V usage is TRBV11-2 and J usage is TRBJ2-5, with 11 bases that match TRBD2. Germline V gives CDR1 SGHAT, CDR2 FQNNGV. V shed 5 bases, J shed 4 bases, and the junction held 9 bases outside the gene matches. The CDR3 totals 16 residues. CDR3 amino acids: CASSPRTSGWSETQYF. CDR3 coding DNA: TGTGCCAGCAGCCCCCGGACTAGCGGGTGGTCAGAGACCCAGTACTTC.

The chain is built from TRBV6-4 and TRBJ1-2; 7 nucleotides match TRBD1. Trimming took 6 bases from V and 3 from J; bases not matched to a gene: 10. Germline CDR1 reads MRHNA; CDR2 reads SNTAGT. The CDR3 is made up of 15 amino acids. DNA of the CDR3: TGTGCCAGCAGACCCCGGGCGACAGGGTACTATGGCTACACCTTC. Protein: CASRPRATGYYGYTF.

The chain uses TRBV9 and TRBJ2-3; 10 bases fit TRBD2. The CDR3 has 15 residues. CDR1 and CDR2 (germline): SGDLS, YYNGEE. J lost 7 bases, V lost 3 bases, and 8 bases had no gene match. The CDR3, as DNA: TGTGCCAGCAGCGCTCTGAGCGGGAGGGTGCATACGCAGTATTTT. It yields the protein CASSALSGRVHTQYF.

This chain links TRBV28 with TRBJ1-1; D possibly corresponds to TRBD1 (6 bases). Germline CDR1 reads MDHEN; CDR2 reads SYDVKM. This CDR3 comprises 14 residues. The V gene lost 5 bases and the J gene lost 6 bases, with 16 bases spanning the gap. CDR3 amino acids: CASSQQGTIPEAFF. CDR3 sequence (DNA): TGTGCCAGCAGTCAGCAGGGGACAATACCTGAAGCTTTCTTT.

V is TRBV6-5 and J is TRBJ1-6; the D gene is possibly TRBD1 (6 bases). From germline, CDR1 is MNHEY and CDR2 SVGAGI. The V and J ends lost 5 bases and 7 bases respectively, with 9 bases between them. The CDR3 totals 13 residues. CDR3 protein: CASSGRGNSPLHF. DNA of the CDR3: TGTGCCAGCAGTGGCAGGGGAAATTCACCCCTCCACTTT.

The V gene is TRBV6-1, the J gene TRBJ1-5; 9 positions agree with TRBD1. The J segment lost 5 bases and the V segment lost 5 bases, leaving 4 bases of the junction unmatched. The CDR3 loop spans 14 amino acids. Germline loops: CDR1 MNHNS, CDR2 SASEGT. DNA for the CDR3: TGTGCCAGCAGTCCGAGACAGGGGGATCAGCCCCAGCATTTT. Translation: CASSPRQGDQPQHF.

V usage is TRBV5-1 and J usage is TRBJ2-7, with 7 nucleotides matching TRBD2. CDR3 length: 15 amino acids. CDR1 and CDR2 (germline): SGHRS, YFSETQ. V dropped 4 bases and J dropped 2; count of bases not matched to a gene: 9. The CDR3 coding sequence is TGCGCCAGCAGCCCCCGACAGCGGGGTACCTACGAGCAGTACTTC. This sequence encodes CASSPRQRGTYEQYF.